A selection of T cell receptor beta chains follows, all from one sample in a study of regulatory T cells in long-lasting Graves disease. TCRdb ran MiXCR on the multiplex PCR reads and lists one entry per CDR3 protein. The repertoire holds over 300,000 distinct CDR3 sequences, with about a sixth as singletons. The material sequenced was peripheral blood mononuclear cells (PBMCs), taken at new diagnosis, from a patient treated with antithyroid drugs. These receptors were obtained from a female donor with Graves disease. CDR3s include the opening cysteine and the closing phenylalanine or tryptophan. Each record gives: V gene, clone size, J gene, D gene, CDR3 protein, CDR3 DNA. The D gene is left open where the match is weak. Part of the rows lack a size; the others show once, few, many or a class for expanded clones.

TRBV6-1	many	TRBJ1-2	-	CATLGGHGYTF	TGTGCCACTCTGGGAGGACACGGCTACACCTTC
TRBV9	many	TRBJ1-3	-	CASSGSESGNTIYF	TGTGCCAGCAGCGGGTCGGAATCTGGAAACACCATATATTTT
TRBV6-2/TRBV6-3	few	TRBJ1-1	-	CASSYGGGVGTEAFF	TGTGCCAGCAGTTACGGAGGAGGGGTAGGCACTGAAGCTTTCTTT
TRBV6-2/TRBV6-3	many	TRBJ1-5	TRBD1	CASSSVDRGSNQPQHF	TGTGCCAGCAGTTCTGTGGACAGGGGTTCCAATCAGCCCCAGCATTTT
TRBV19	-	TRBJ1-5	TRBD1	CASRTDGQGNNQPQHF	TGTGCCAGTAGAACCGACGGACAGGGGAACAATCAGCCCCAGCATTTT
TRBV12-3/TRBV12-4	many	TRBJ1-1	TRBD1	CASSSGTATMNTEAFF	TGTGCCAGCAGCTCCGGGACAGCTACTATGAACACTGAAGCTTTCTTT
TRBV5-1	-	TRBJ1-2	-	CASSLEQAPGYGYTF	TGCGCCAGCAGCTTGGAGCAGGCACCGGGGTATGGCTACACCTTC
TRBV27	few	TRBJ1-5	-	CASSFFANQPQHF	TGTGCCAGCAGTTTTTTCGCCAATCAGCCCCAGCATTTT
TRBV10-3	many	TRBJ1-5	-	CAIADGDQPQHF	TGTGCCATCGCGGACGGAGATCAGCCCCAGCATTTT
TRBV4-1	many	TRBJ2-1	-	CASSQVLSYNEQFF	TGTGCCAGCAGCCAAGTATTATCCTACAATGAGCAGTTCTTC
TRBV11-3	many	TRBJ2-3	-	CASSLASEGDDTQYF	TGTGCCAGCAGCTTAGCTAGCGAAGGGGACGATACGCAGTATTTT
TRBV29-1	few	TRBJ1-2	TRBD1	CSVDRAHYGYTF	TGCAGCGTAGACAGGGCTCACTATGGCTACACCTTC
TRBV18	few	TRBJ1-4	TRBD1	CASSGQDGGEKLFF	TGTGCCAGCTCGGGACAGGACGGGGGTGAAAAACTGTTTTTT
TRBV2	many	TRBJ1-4	TRBD1	CATTRTGGNEKLFF	TGTGCCACCACTCGGACAGGGGGAAATGAAAAACTGTTTTTT
TRBV7-9	few	TRBJ2-7	-	CASSPTIGRADYEQYF	TGTGCCAGCAGCCCCACAATCGGCAGGGCCGACTACGAGCAGTACTTC
TRBV7-2	-	TRBJ2-2	TRBD2	CASRSRLAGGRPTGELFF	TGTGCCAGCAGGAGCCGACTAGCGGGAGGGCGTCCCACCGGGGAGCTGTTTTTT
TRBV3-1	many	TRBJ1-5	-	CASSHGGGNQPQHF	TGTGCCAGCAGCCATGGGGGGGGCAATCAGCCCCAGCATTTT
TRBV2	many	TRBJ1-2	TRBD1	CASSEAKGAIYGYTF	TGTGCCAGCAGTGAAGCAAAGGGGGCAATCTACGGCTACACCTTC
TRBV7-9	many	TRBJ1-4	-	CASTDSYNEKLFF	TGTGCCAGCACCGACAGTTATAATGAAAAACTGTTTTTT
TRBV7-9	few	TRBJ2-2	-	CASSVLRVLTGELFF	TGTGCCAGCAGCGTACTCAGGGTTTTAACCGGGGAGCTGTTTTTT
TRBV20-1	many	TRBJ1-2	-	CSARNRETGINYGYTF	TGCAGTGCTAGAAACAGAGAGACAGGAATTAACTATGGCTACACCTTC
TRBV2	few	TRBJ2-5	TRBD2	CASWGGGTQYF	TGTGCCTCCTGGGGGGGGGGGACCCAGTACTTC
TRBV10-3	few	TRBJ1-5	-	CAISEEGGRQPQHF	TGTGCCATCAGTGAGGAGGGGGGACGACAGCCCCAGCATTTT
TRBV2	many	TRBJ1-1	-	CASIQGLNTEAFF	TGTGCCAGCATTCAGGGGTTGAACACTGAAGCTTTCTTT
TRBV13	many	TRBJ2-3	TRBD2	CASSFPGAGGPGSTDTQYF	TGTGCCAGCAGCTTCCCCGGAGCGGGAGGGCCGGGGAGCACAGATACGCAGTATTTT
TRBV5-4	many	TRBJ1-4	-	CASSPGGGNNEKLFF	TGTGCCAGCAGCCCCGGGGGGGGGAATAATGAAAAACTGTTTTTT
TRBV6-1	many	TRBJ1-2	-	CASKETSAGLYPDYGYTF	TGTGCCAGCAAAGAGACTTCAGCGGGGCTCTACCCGGACTATGGCTACACCTTC
TRBV19	few	TRBJ1-1	-	CASSPPLGLNTEAFF	TGTGCCAGTAGTCCCCCCCTCGGTCTGAACACTGAAGCCTTCTTT
TRBV19	-	TRBJ2-3	-	CASSRWTASTDTQYF	TGTGCCAGTAGTCGCTGGACAGCAAGCACAGATACGCAGTATTTT
TRBV6-2/TRBV6-3	many	TRBJ1-1	-	CASSEEGGLYAFF	TGTGCCAGCAGTGAGGAGGGGGGACTCTACGCTTTCTTT
TRBV12-3/TRBV12-4	many	TRBJ1-5	TRBD1	CASSLDLWGQGGSNQPQHF	TGTGCCAGCAGTTTAGATCTTTGGGGACAGGGGGGAAGCAATCAGCCCCAGCATTTT
TRBV7-8	many	TRBJ1-2	-	CASSSRHTYGYTF	TGTGCCAGCAGCTCACGACACACCTATGGCTACACCTTC